This T cell receptor (beta chain) came from a study of glioma-infiltrating T cells. Points from the study as a whole: Tissue-blood divergence was below expectation in non-neoplastic patients, above in gliomas. Very few CDR3 sequences were shared between tissue and blood.

This CDR3 has 16 amino acids. The V end lost 4 bases, the J end lost 3 bases, and 17 bases lay between the germline ends. CDR1 and CDR2 from the germline V gene are LNHNV and YYDKDF (reference sequence). The sample holds a few counts of this clonotype. Its antigen is undetermined. The iRepertoire nested amplicon-rescue multiplex PCR amplified TCR alpha and beta CDR3s from RNA. One-step reverse transcription and amplification started from approximately 100-400 ng of tissue mRNA or PBMC total RNA. TCRdb itself ran the multiplex PCR reads through MiXCR, one entry per CDR3 protein. The repertoire holds about 140,000 distinct CDR3 sequences, with about two fifths as singletons.

The TCR originated in a human donor with low-grade glioma or glioblastoma, undergoing nonglioma brain surgery, or in good health (not recorded which). The material sequenced was glioma tissue, nonneoplastic brain tissue, or PBMCs (not recorded which). The chain has TRBV15 and TRBJ2-3, with D perhaps matching TRBD1 or TRBD2 (7 bases each). The CDR3 DNA reads as TGTGCCACCAGCAAATTCAGGGGGGGACTTACAGATACGCAGTATTTT. Its translation: CATSKFRGGLTDTQYF.